The 20 T cell receptor beta chains reported below all come from one sample, sequenced in a study of T cells in tumors after PD-1 blockade. Libraries were prepared by immunoSEQ multiplex PCR; TCRdb keeps only in-frame clonotypes and omits some of them. The sample includes 61,000 or so clones, about 82% seen only once; the top ten take 13%. The sequenced sample was PBMCs, obtained before anti-PD-1 treatment. The receptor source for this set is a human donor with basal cell carcinoma.

This rearrangement joins TRBV21-1 to TRBJ2-3; TRBD1 is the table's D call, not checked against the DNA. TRBV21-1 is assigned pseudogene status. The CDR3 length is 14 residues. CDR3 coding DNA: TGTGCCAGCAGCAAAGACAGGGAAACAGATACGCAGTATTTT. Translating it yields CASSKDRETDTQYF.

This clone showed up just a few times. The CDR3 nucleotides read TGCGCCAGCAGCCCCGGCTTTGGGGCTGAAAAACTGTTTTTT. This translates into CASSPGFGAEKLFF. The J gene is TRBJ1-4, the V gene TRBV5-1, with a possible D match to TRBD1 (5 bases). Trimming shortened V by 4 bases and J by 7 bases, and 14 bases separated the two germline ends. Germline values: CDR1 SGHRS, CDR2 YFSETQ. The CDR3 totals 14 residues.

The V call is TRBV27, the J call TRBJ1-3, with a weak D call TRBD1 (5 bases). The germline CDR1 and CDR2 sequences are MNHEY and SMNVEV (reference sequence). V gave up 5 bases and J gave up 0 bases, with 14 bases separating them. The CDR3 consists of 16 residues. CDR3 bases: TGTGCCAGCAGTCGAAACAGGCCTAGCTCTGGAAACACCATATATTTT. Its protein product is CASSRNRPSSGNTIYF.

This clone was found once. V is TRBV19 and J is TRBJ1-2; perhaps TRBD1 as D (5 bases). This CDR3 is built from 14 residues. Trimming cost V 1 base and J 8 bases, with 14 bases left between them. Germline values: CDR1 LNHDA, CDR2 SQIVND (reference sequence). CDR3 nucleotides: TGTGCCAGTAGTATAGTAGGGACGTCGGAAGGCTACACCTTC. Protein product: CASSIVGTSEGYTF.

The rearrangement uses TRBV9 and TRBJ1-6; possibly TRBD1 for D (6 bases). CDR3 length: 15 amino acids. CDR1 and CDR2 from the germline V gene are SGDLS and YYNGEE. V was pared by 3 bases and J by 7 bases, with 14 bases between. CDR3 protein: CASSAEYGGNSPLHF. CDR3 DNA sequence: TGTGCCAGCAGCGCCGAATACGGGGGCAATTCACCCCTCCACTTT.

J is TRBJ2-3 and V is TRBV6-2 or TRBV6-3; D is uncertain. Germline CDR1 MNHEY, CDR2 SVGEGT. V lost 5 bases and J lost 0, with 12 bases in between. The CDR3 length is 15 residues. The CDR3 DNA is TGTGCCAGCAGTACGGCAGAGGCTAGCACAGATACGCAGTATTTT. Protein: CASSTAEASTDTQYF.

The chain combines TRBV5-1 with TRBJ1-1, with D perhaps matching TRBD1 (5 bases). Trimming pared 4 bases from V and 1 base from J, leaving 11 bases between. Germline V gene data show CDR1 as SGHRS and CDR2 as YFSETQ. The CDR3 contains 14 residues. CDR3 region: CASSLRGENTEAFF. For the CDR3, the DNA is TGCGCCAGCAGCCTCCGGGGGGAGAACACTGAAGCTTTCTTT.

The chain combines TRBV2 with TRBJ2-7; no firm D call. CDR3 length: 13 residues. The V gene lost 3 bases and the J gene lost 1 base, with 7 bases spanning the gap. Looked up from germline, CDR1 is SNHLY and CDR2 is FYNNEI. The DNA for the CDR3 is TGTGCCAGCAGTGACGTAGGTTCCTACGAGCAGTACTTC. Protein sequence: CASSDVGSYEQYF. Based on the CDR3 plus reference TRBV2 and TRBJ2-7, the full variable domain is EPEVTQTPSHQVTQMGQEVILRCVPISNHLYFYWYRQILGQKVEFLVSFYNNEISEKSEIFDDQFSVERPDGSNFTLKIRSTKLEDSAMYFCASSDVGSYEQYFGPGTRLTVT.

The chain couples TRBV9 to TRBJ2-2; 8 nucleotides match TRBD1. The CDR3 length is 17 residues. Looked up from germline, CDR1 is SGDLS and CDR2 is YYNGEE. J lost 7 bases, V lost 4 bases, and 15 bases had no gene match. The CDR3 nucleotides read TGTGCCAGCAGCCCCTCCGGGGCACAGGGGGTAATCGGGGAGCTGTTTTTT. As protein: CASSPSGAQGVIGELFF. Based on the CDR3 plus reference TRBV9 and TRBJ2-2, the full variable domain is DSGVTQTPKHLITATGQRVTLRCSPRSGDLSVYWYQQSLDQGLQFLIQYYNGEERAKGNILERFSAQQFPDLHSELNLSSLELGDSALYFCASSPSGAQGVIGELFFGEGSRLTVL.

There are a few counts of this clone. The V gene is TRBV15, the J gene TRBJ1-4; TRBD1 aligns across 9 bases. Germline V gives CDR1 LNHNV, CDR2 YYDKDF (reference sequence). The CDR3 is made up of 15 amino acids. After removal of 4 bases from V and 7 bases from J, the junction contained 7 bases not matched to a gene. The CDR3 protein is CATSKQGARSEKLFF. The CDR3 nucleotides are TGTGCCACCAGCAAACAGGGGGCTAGGAGTGAAAAACTGTTTTTT.

The chain joins TRBV5-1 to TRBJ1-1, with a weak D call TRBD1 (6 bases). This CDR3 is built from 16 residues. With 4 bases removed from V and 4 bases from J, the gap between germline ends came to 20 bases. Germline V gene sequence: CDR1 SGHRS, CDR2 YFSETQ. The DNA of the CDR3 is TGCGCCAGCAGCCCGGATCCCCGGGGGGCCGGCACTGAAGCTTTCTTT. It translates to CASSPDPRGAGTEAFF.

The CDR3 loop is CSVGLAGADTQYF. Here the CDR3 DNA reads TGCAGCGTTGGACTCGCGGGGGCCGATACGCAGTATTTT. The chain employs TRBV29-1 and TRBJ2-3, with a weak D call TRBD2 (7 bases). The V gene lost 4 bases and the J gene lost 6 bases, with 14 bases spanning the gap. The CDR3 consists of 13 residues. The germline CDR1 and CDR2 sequences are SQVTM and ANQGSEA.

The rearrangement uses TRBV5-4 and TRBJ2-5; 7 nucleotides agree with TRBD1. CDR3 size: 16 residues. V lost 4 bases to trimming and J lost 7 bases; unmatched junction nucleotides: 16. Germline CDR1 is SGHNT and CDR2 is YYREEE (reference sequence). CDR3: CASSQRDSSRPGTQYF. The CDR3 DNA reads TGTGCCAGCAGCCAACGGGACAGTTCCCGACCGGGGACCCAGTACTTC.

The chain is built from TRBV4-1 and TRBJ1-6; 7 bases line up with TRBD1. The CDR3 sequence is 16 residues long. The germline V gene has CDR1 MGHRA and CDR2 YSYEKL. The junction had 14 bases not matched to a gene; V was cut back by 1 base and J by 14 bases. The CDR3: CASSQGNDYRGTTLHF. CDR3 nucleotide sequence: TGCGCCAGCAGCCAAGGCAATGATTACAGGGGAACCACCCTCCACTTT.

This chain joins TRBV6-1 and TRBJ1-1; TRBD1 is a possible D gene (6 bases). The V and J ends lost 0 bases and 9 bases respectively, with 14 bases between them. Germline CDR1 MNHNS, CDR2 SASEGT. The CDR3 runs 14 residues. The CDR3 region has the DNA TGTGCCAGCAGTGAAGCCACAGGGAACCTGAAAGCTTTCTTT. The encoded protein is CASSEATGNLKAFF.

This sequence joins TRBV5-1 and TRBJ2-7; 7 nucleotides align to TRBD1. CDR3 size: 16 residues. V lost 4 bases to trimming and J lost 0 bases; unmatched junction nucleotides: 10. Germline values: CDR1 SGHRS, CDR2 YFSETQ. The CDR3 is CASSPLGTDTSYEQYF. The CDR3 DNA reads as TGCGCCAGCAGCCCCCTCGGGACAGATACCTCCTACGAGCAGTACTTC.

This clone has only a few counts. The genes are TRBV6-5 and TRBJ2-7, with D possibly being TRBD1 (6 bases). The CDR3 is 14 amino acids. The germline V gene has CDR1 MNHEY and CDR2 SVGAGI. V was shortened by 5 bases and J by 4 bases, with 15 bases between the two germline ends. The CDR3 protein is CASSPVDRIYEQYF. The CDR3 region has the DNA TGTGCCAGCAGTCCCGTCGACAGGATTTACGAGCAGTACTTC.

The V and J genes are TRBV19 and TRBJ2-7; 9 positions agree with TRBD2. This CDR3 is built from 14 residues. J lost 2 bases, V lost 6 bases, and 5 bases had no gene match. CDR1 LNHDA and CDR2 SQIVND come from the germline V gene (reference sequence). Here the CDR3 reads CASRLTSGTYEQYF. The CDR3 bases are TGTGCCAGTAGACTGACTAGCGGTACCTACGAGCAGTACTTC.

This sequence joins TRBV28 and TRBJ1-4, with TRBD1 as a possible D gene (6 bases). The V end was cut by 11 bases, the J end by 0 bases, with 13 bases between. CDR1 and CDR2 from the germline V gene are MDHEN and SYDVKM. This CDR3 region has 14 residues. The CDR3 sequence is CALGGGATNEKLFF. CDR3 nucleotides: TGTGCCTTAGGGGGGGGAGCAACTAATGAAAAACTGTTTTTT.

This sequence joins TRBV7-9 and TRBJ2-5; TRBD1 matches 7 bases. CDR1 and CDR2 (germline): SEHNR, FQNEAQ (reference sequence). The junction had 1 base not matched to a gene; V was cut back by 1 base and J by 5 bases. The CDR3 is 13 residues long. The CDR3 region has the DNA TGTGCCAGCAGCTTAGTCAGGGGGGAGACCCAGTACTTC. This translates into CASSLVRGETQYF.